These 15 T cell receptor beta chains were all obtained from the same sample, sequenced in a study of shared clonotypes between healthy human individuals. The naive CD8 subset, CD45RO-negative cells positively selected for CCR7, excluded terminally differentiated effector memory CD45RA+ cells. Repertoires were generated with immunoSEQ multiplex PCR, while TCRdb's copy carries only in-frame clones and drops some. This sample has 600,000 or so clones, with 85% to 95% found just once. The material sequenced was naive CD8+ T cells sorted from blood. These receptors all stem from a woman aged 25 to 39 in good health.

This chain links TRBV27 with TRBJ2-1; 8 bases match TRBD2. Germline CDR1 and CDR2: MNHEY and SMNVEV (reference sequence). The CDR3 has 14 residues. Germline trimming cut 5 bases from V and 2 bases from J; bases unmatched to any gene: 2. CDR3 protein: CASSSGSTYNEQFF. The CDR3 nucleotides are TGTGCCAGCAGTAGCGGGAGCACCTACAATGAGCAGTTCTTC.

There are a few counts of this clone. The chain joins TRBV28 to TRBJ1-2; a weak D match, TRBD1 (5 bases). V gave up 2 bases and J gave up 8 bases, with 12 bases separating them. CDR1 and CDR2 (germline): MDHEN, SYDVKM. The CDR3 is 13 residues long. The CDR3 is CASSLRGYNGYTF. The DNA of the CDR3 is TGTGCCAGCAGTTTAAGGGGATATAACGGCTACACCTTC.

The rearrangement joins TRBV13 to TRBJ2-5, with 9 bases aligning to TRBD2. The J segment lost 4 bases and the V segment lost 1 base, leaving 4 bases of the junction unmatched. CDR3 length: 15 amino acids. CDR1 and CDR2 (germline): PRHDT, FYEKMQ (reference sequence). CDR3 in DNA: TGTGCCAGCAGCTTAGACCCGGGACTAGCAGAGACCCAGTACTTC. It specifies CASSLDPGLAETQYF.

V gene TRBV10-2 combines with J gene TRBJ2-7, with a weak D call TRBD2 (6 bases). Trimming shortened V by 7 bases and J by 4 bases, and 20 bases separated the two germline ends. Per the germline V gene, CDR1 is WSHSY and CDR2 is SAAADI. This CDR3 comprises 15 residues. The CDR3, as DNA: TGCGCCAGCAAGGGCGACTCCGGGACTGGGTACGAGCAGTACTTC. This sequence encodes CASKGDSGTGYEQYF.

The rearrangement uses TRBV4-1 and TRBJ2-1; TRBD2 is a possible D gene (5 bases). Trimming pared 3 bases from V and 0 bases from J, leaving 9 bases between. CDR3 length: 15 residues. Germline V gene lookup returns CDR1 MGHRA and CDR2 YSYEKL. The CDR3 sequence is CASSHGVSSYNEQFF. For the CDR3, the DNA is TGCGCCAGCAGCCACGGGGTAAGCTCCTACAATGAGCAGTTCTTC.

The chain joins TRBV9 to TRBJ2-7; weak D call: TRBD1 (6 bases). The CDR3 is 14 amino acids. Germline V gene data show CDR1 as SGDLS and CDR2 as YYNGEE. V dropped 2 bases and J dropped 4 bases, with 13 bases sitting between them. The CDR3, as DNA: TGTGCCAGCAGCGTCGCACAGGGAACGTACGAGCAGTACTTC. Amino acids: CASSVAQGTYEQYF.

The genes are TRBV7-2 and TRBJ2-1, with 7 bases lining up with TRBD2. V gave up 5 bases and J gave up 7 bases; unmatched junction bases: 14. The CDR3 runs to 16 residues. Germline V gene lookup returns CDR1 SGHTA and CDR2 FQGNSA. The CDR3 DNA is TGTGCCAGCAGCCCCCGGGCCGGGAGGCCCGGAAATGAGCAGTTCTTC. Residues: CASSPRAGRPGNEQFF.

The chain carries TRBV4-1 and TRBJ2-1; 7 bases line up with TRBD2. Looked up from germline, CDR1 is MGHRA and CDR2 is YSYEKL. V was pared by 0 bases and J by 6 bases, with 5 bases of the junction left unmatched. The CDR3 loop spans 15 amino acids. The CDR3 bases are TGCGCCAGCAGCCAAGATACTAGGACTAGCAATGAGCAGTTCTTC. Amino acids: CASSQDTRTSNEQFF.

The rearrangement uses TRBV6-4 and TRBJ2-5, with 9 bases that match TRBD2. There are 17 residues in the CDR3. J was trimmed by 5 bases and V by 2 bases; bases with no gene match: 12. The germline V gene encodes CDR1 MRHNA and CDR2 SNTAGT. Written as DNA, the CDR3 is TGTGCCAGCAGTGACGGGCGGGAGGGCCACGGATGGGAGACCCAGTACTTC. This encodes CASSDGREGHGWETQYF.

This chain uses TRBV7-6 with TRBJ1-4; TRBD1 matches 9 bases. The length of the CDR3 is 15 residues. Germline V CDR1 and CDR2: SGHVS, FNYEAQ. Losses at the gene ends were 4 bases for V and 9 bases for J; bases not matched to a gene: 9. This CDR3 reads CASSWGQGEAQKLFF. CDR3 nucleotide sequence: TGTGCCAGCAGCTGGGGACAGGGAGAGGCCCAAAAACTGTTTTTT.

Here the CDR3 reads CATGTGGAIQYF. The CDR3 coding sequence is TGTGCCACCGGGACAGGGGGTGCGATTCAGTACTTC. The J gene is TRBJ2-4, the V gene TRBV15; TRBD1 aligns across 11 bases. V trimming: 8 bases; J trimming: 10 bases; junction bases outside the gene matches: 4. This CDR3 has 12 amino acids. CDR1 and CDR2 (germline): LNHNV, YYDKDF (reference sequence).

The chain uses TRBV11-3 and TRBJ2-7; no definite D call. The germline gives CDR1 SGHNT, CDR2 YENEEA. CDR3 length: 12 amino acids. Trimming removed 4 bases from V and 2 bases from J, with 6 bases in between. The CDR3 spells CASSSGTYEQYF. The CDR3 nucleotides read TGTGCCAGCAGCTCCGGAACCTACGAGCAGTACTTC.

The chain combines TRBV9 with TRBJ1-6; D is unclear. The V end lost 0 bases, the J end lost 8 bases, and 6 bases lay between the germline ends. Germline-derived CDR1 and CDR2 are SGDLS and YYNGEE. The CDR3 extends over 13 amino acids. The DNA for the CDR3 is TGTGCCAGCAGCGTAGAGACCGATTCACCCCTCCACTTT. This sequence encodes CASSVETDSPLHF.

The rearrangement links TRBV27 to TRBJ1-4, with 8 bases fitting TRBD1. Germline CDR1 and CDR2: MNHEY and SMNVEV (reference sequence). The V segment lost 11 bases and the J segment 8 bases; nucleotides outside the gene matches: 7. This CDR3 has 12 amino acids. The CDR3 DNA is TGTGCCGGAAAGGACAGGGAGGAAAAACTGTTTTTT. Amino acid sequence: CAGKDREEKLFF.

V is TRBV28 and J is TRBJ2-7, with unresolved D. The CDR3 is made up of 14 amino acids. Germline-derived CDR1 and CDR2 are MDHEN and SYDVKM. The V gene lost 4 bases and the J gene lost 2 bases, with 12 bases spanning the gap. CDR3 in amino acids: CASSSRMEPYEQYF. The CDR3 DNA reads TGTGCCAGCAGTTCACGCATGGAACCCTACGAGCAGTACTTC.